This T cell receptor beta chain was recorded in a study of blood T cell repertoires in COVID-19. The germline CDR1 and CDR2 sequences are LNHDA and SQIVND (reference sequence). This CDR3 is 16 amino acids long. The V end was cut by 3 bases, the J end by 2 bases, with 16 bases between. Produced via immunoSEQ multiplex PCR; TCRdb's table is partial and in-frame only. The sample holds over 100,000 clones; approximately 86% are singletons and the top ten take about 3%. The origin of this receptor is a man between 50 and 59 years old with active or convalescent COVID-19. The rearrangement uses TRBV19 and TRBJ2-5; D not certain. The source material was peripheral blood. CDR3 loop: CASSISIQIFQETQYF. CDR3 coding DNA: TGTGCCAGTAGTATTAGTATACAGATTTTTCAAGAGACCCAGTACTTC.